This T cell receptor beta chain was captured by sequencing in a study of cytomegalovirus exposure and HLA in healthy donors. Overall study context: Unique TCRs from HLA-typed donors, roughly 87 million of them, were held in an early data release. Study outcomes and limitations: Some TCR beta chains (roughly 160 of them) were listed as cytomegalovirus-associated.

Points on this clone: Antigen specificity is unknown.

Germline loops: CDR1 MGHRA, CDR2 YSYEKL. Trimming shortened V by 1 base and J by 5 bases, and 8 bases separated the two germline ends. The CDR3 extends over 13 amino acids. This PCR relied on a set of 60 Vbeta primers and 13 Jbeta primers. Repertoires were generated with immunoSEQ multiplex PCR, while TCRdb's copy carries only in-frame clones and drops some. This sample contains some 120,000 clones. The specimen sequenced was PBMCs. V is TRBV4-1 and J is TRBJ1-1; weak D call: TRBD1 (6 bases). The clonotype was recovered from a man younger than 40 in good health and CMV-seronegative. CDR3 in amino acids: CASSQGQETEAFF. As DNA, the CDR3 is TGCGCCAGCAGCCAAGGACAGGAAACTGAAGCTTTCTTT.